These 23 T cell receptor beta chains were sequenced from one sample in a study of response to subunit inactivated influenza vaccine. TCRdb reprocessed the RT-PCR reads via MiXCR and lists one record per CDR3 protein. The table records over 400,000 distinct CDR3 sequences, 10% to 15% of them present only once. This sample comprised PBMCs from blood, obtained about 40 days after vaccination. These receptors originate from a man in his fifties who received an inactivated influenza vaccine.

This clonotype appeared a few times. Sequence at one end of the junction differs from germline and may be a read error. This chain joins TRBV7-2 and TRBJ1-2; 10 nucleotides line up with TRBD1. CDR1 is SGHTA, CDR2 FQGNSA, per germline. This CDR3 has 12 amino acids. The CDR3: CASSADRGIGIF. The CDR3 bases are TGTGCCAGCAGCGCGGACAGGGGGATAGGGATCTTC. The full variable domain, with the rest looked up from reference TRBV7-2 and TRBJ1-2, is GAGVSQSPSNKVTEKGKDVELRCDPISGHTALYWYRQSLGQGLEFLIYFQGNSAPDKSGLPSDRFSAERTGGSVSTLTIQRTQQEDSAVYLCASSADRGIGIFGSGTRLTVV.

This clonotype occurred many times. The chain has TRBV7-9 and TRBJ2-5; D remains unclear. The CDR3 runs 12 residues. Trimming pared 1 base from V and 3 bases from J, leaving 3 bases between. CDR1 and CDR2 (germline): SEHNR, FQNEAQ (reference sequence). CDR3 loop: CASSLVEETQYF. The CDR3 DNA follows: TGTGCCAGCAGCTTAGTAGAAGAGACCCAGTACTTC. The variable domain in full, with the rest retrieved from reference TRBV7-9 and TRBJ2-5, is DTGVSQNPRHKITKRGQNVTFRCDPISEHNRLYWYRQTLGQGPEFLTYFQNEAQLEKSRLLSDRFSAERPKGSFSTLEIQRTEQGDSAMYLCASSLVEETQYFGPGTRLLVL.

This clonotype has at least ten counts. J is TRBJ2-7 and V is TRBV4-1; D is possibly TRBD1 or TRBD2 (5 bases each). V was trimmed by 1 base and J by 2 bases, leaving 15 bases between them. The CDR3 covers 16 residues. CDR1 is MGHRA and CDR2 is YSYEKL in the germline V gene. The CDR3 coding sequence is TGCGCCAGCAGCCAAGGAGTAATCCAGGGAGCCTACGAGCAGTACTTC. Amino acid sequence: CASSQGVIQGAYEQYF.

As regards this clonotype: A clone one base away is much larger, so this may be a read error. V gene TRBV12-3 or TRBV12-4 combines with J gene TRBJ2-7; 13 bases line up with TRBD2. The CDR3 covers 15 residues. V lost 7 bases to trimming and J lost 3 bases; unmatched junction nucleotides: 6. The CDR3 spells CASTGTSGEDYEQYF. The DNA for the CDR3 is TGTGCCAGCACCGGGACTAGCGGGGAGGACTACGAGCAGTACTTC.

The CDR3 nucleotides are TGCGCCAGCAGTGAGGTGGGGAATCAGCCCCAGCATTTT. As protein: CASSEVGNQPQHF. This chain links TRBV10-2 with TRBJ1-5; D remains ambiguous. Germline CDR1 is WSHSY and CDR2 is SAAADI. The V end was cut by 2 bases, the J end by 4 bases, with 6 bases between. The CDR3 consists of 13 residues.

The sample holds many counts of this clonotype. The chain links TRBV7-2 to TRBJ2-7; 11 positions match TRBD2. Germline-derived CDR1 and CDR2 are SGHTA and FQGNSA. The CDR3 is 15 residues long. V dropped 3 bases and J dropped 5; count of bases not matched to a gene: 6. CDR3 DNA: TGTGCCAGCAGCTTGATAGCGGGAGGGCCTCACGAGCAGTACTTC. Protein: CASSLIAGGPHEQYF.

This clonotype appeared a few times. The genes are TRBV7-8 and TRBJ2-1, with D tentatively TRBD1 or TRBD2 (5 bases each). The CDR3 covers 15 residues. Trimming left V 4 bases short and J 6 bases short, with 16 bases between. Germline assignment: CDR1 SGHVS and CDR2 FQNEAQ. This chain's CDR3 is CASSSTGTDSNEQFF. CDR3 nucleotide sequence: TGTGCCAGCAGCTCAACCGGGACGGACTCCAATGAGCAGTTCTTC.

Many counts were recorded for this clonotype. This chain connects TRBV20-1 to TRBJ2-3; D could derive from TRBD1 or TRBD2 (5 bases each). V lost 2 bases, J lost 3 bases, and 9 bases lay in between. CDR3 size: 13 residues. Germline CDR1 reads DFQATT; CDR2 reads SNEGSKA (reference sequence). The CDR3 sequence is CSARQGPTDTQYF. CDR3 bases: TGCAGTGCTAGACAGGGACCTACAGATACGCAGTATTTT.

The chain employs TRBV19 and TRBJ2-3; 9 bases line up with TRBD2. V was pared by 8 bases and J by 1 base, with 1 base of the junction left unmatched. The CDR3 runs 13 residues. The germline V gene encodes CDR1 LNHDA and CDR2 SQIVND (reference sequence). CDR3 coding DNA: TGTGCCAGTGCTAGCGGGGGCACAGATACGCAGTATTTT. Translating it yields CASASGGTDTQYF.

The chain joins TRBV27 to TRBJ2-1; 12 bases agree with TRBD2. V lost 2 bases, J lost 5 bases, and 4 bases stayed unmatched. This CDR3 is built from 16 residues. Germline-derived CDR1 and CDR2 are MNHEY and SMNVEV (reference sequence). This CDR3 is CASSLAGLAGHNEQFF. The CDR3 nucleotides are TGTGCCAGCAGTTTAGCAGGACTAGCGGGGCACAATGAGCAGTTCTTC.

The V gene is TRBV20-1, the J gene TRBJ1-5; D remains unclear. This CDR3 spans 15 amino acids. The germline gives CDR1 DFQATT, CDR2 SNEGSKA (reference sequence). Trimming left V 0 bases short and J 6 bases short, with 15 bases between. DNA for the CDR3: TGCAGTGCTAGAGATAGGTTCGTATCCCGTCAGCCCCAGCATTTT. It translates to CSARDRFVSRQPQHF.

This clonotype has a count of ten or more. The chain uses TRBV7-9 and TRBJ2-7; D unclear. Trimming took 3 bases from V and 2 from J, leaving 8 bases between them. CDR3 length: 13 residues. Germline CDR1 SEHNR, CDR2 FQNEAQ (reference sequence). The CDR3 region has the DNA TGTGCCAGCAGCTTGCACGGAACCTACGAGCAGTACTTC. It specifies CASSLHGTYEQYF.

This clonotype was observed at least ten times. The rearrangement joins TRBV18 to TRBJ2-1; TRBD2 aligns across 12 bases. This CDR3 comprises 17 residues. CDR1 and CDR2 from the germline V gene are KGHSH and LQKENI. V gave up 0 bases and J gave up 9 bases; unmatched junction bases: 9. The CDR3 DNA sequence: TGTGCCAGCTCACCACCGTCTAGCGGGAGGGGTTCGGGTGAGCAGTTCTTC. It specifies CASSPPSSGRGSGEQFF.

The table lists this clonotype with many counts. The gene calls are TRBV2 and TRBJ1-3, with D hard to call. Germline V gene lookup returns CDR1 SNHLY and CDR2 FYNNEI. V was trimmed by 9 bases and J by 4 bases, leaving 31 bases between them. This CDR3 is built from 19 residues. CDR3 loop: CASNDGIIKRVANGNTIYF. The CDR3 DNA sequence: TGTGCCAGTAACGACGGGATAATAAAAAGGGTGGCGAACGGAAACACCATATATTTT.

This clonotype has a count of ten or more. The chain has TRBV12-3 or TRBV12-4 and TRBJ2-5; no clear D gene. The CDR3 runs to 13 residues. Trimming stripped 3 bases from V and 1 base from J, with 6 bases between. Here the CDR3 DNA reads TGTGCCAGCAGTTTCGTTGCCCAAGAGACCCAGTACTTC. It codes for CASSFVAQETQYF.

In its sample, this clonotype was seen a few times. This rearrangement joins TRBV20-1 to TRBJ1-1; D is perhaps TRBD1 (5 bases). The V end was cut by 2 bases, the J end by 8 bases, with 15 bases between. The CDR3 runs to 13 residues. The V gene's germline CDR1 is DFQATT and CDR2 SNEGSKA (reference sequence). CDR3 nucleotide sequence: TGCAGTGCTAGACACCTGTTGGGGGGGGAAGCTTTCTTT. Its protein is CSARHLLGGEAFF.

This clonotype was recorded at least ten times. This chain links TRBV6-5 with TRBJ2-6; unclear D gene. Germline CDR1 is MNHEY and CDR2 is SVGAGI. CDR3 length: 17 amino acids. Trimming cost V 3 bases and J 0 bases, with 12 bases left between them. The CDR3 reads CASSYLLGRSGANVLTF. The CDR3 DNA reads as TGTGCCAGCAGTTATCTCTTAGGCCGCTCTGGGGCCAACGTCCTGACTTTC.

This clonotype was seen a handful of times. CDR3 sequence (DNA): TGTGCCAGCAGTACGAGGGACGGCCCCTACGAGCAGTACTTC. This gives the protein CASSTRDGPYEQYF. V gene TRBV12-3 or TRBV12-4 combines with J gene TRBJ2-7; D might be TRBD1 or TRBD2, each matching 5 bases. The CDR3 covers 14 residues. V gave up 5 bases and J gave up 2 bases, with 13 bases separating them.

This clonotype was seen ten or more times. This rearrangement joins TRBV15 to TRBJ1-6; 8 nucleotides match TRBD1. The germline gives CDR1 LNHNV, CDR2 YYDKDF (reference sequence). The CDR3 is made up of 15 amino acids. Trimming at V came to 1 base and at J to 10 bases, leaving 6 bases not matched to a gene. The CDR3 DNA sequence: TGTGCCACCAGCAGAGTGACAGGGGAAGGATCACCCCTCCACTTT. It translates to CATSRVTGEGSPLHF.

This clonotype was counted only a few times. The chain uses TRBV20-1 and TRBJ2-7, with TRBD2 identical over 7 bases. Germline loops: CDR1 DFQATT, CDR2 SNEGSKA (reference sequence). CDR3 length: 13 amino acids. The V and J ends lost 3 bases and 3 bases, in that order; junction bases with no gene match: 5. CDR3 in amino acids: CSARGGSGYEQYF. Here the CDR3 DNA reads TGCAGTGCTAGGGGGGGGAGCGGCTACGAGCAGTACTTC.

The chain carries TRBV15 and TRBJ2-3; D remains unclear. CDR1 is LNHNV, CDR2 YYDKDF, per germline (reference sequence). V was shortened by 3 bases and J by 1 base, with 8 bases between the two germline ends. The CDR3 sequence is 14 residues long. CDR3: CATSRRLGTDTQYF. The CDR3 DNA is TGTGCCACCAGCAGGCGCTTGGGCACAGATACGCAGTATTTT.

The rearrangement links TRBV20-1 to TRBJ2-5; either TRBD1 or TRBD2 may fit D (5 bases each). V lost 7 bases and J lost 9, with 18 bases in between. The CDR3 runs 12 residues. CDR1 is DFQATT and CDR2 is SNEGSKA in the germline V gene (reference sequence). The CDR3 reads CSGTGGEESQYF. The CDR3 DNA reads as TGCAGTGGTACTGGGGGTGAGGAATCCCAGTACTTC.

This clonotype has just a few counts. This chain uses TRBV10-2 with TRBJ2-1, with 9 bases matching TRBD2. V gave up 4 bases and J gave up 9 bases; unmatched junction bases: 7. CDR3 length equals 14 residues. CDR1 is WSHSY, CDR2 SAAADI, per germline. The CDR3 DNA reads as TGCGCCAGCAGTGTGGGGGGACTAGCTGGTGAGCAGTTCTTC. Encoded protein: CASSVGGLAGEQFF.